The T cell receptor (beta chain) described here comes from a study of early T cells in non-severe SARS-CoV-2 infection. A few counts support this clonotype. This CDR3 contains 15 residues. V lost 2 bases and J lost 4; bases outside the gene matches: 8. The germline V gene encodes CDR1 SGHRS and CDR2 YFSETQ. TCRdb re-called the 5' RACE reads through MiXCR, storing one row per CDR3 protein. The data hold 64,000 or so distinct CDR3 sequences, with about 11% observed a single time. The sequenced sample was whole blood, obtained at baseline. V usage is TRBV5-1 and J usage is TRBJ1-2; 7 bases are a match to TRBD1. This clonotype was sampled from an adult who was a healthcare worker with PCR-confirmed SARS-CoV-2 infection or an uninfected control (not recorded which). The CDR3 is CASSLTGAEGYGYTF. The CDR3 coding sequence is TGCGCCAGCAGCTTAACAGGGGCGGAAGGCTATGGCTACACCTTC.